Below are 20 T cell receptor beta chains sequenced from a single sample in a study of blood T cells in healthy people across ages. Primers used in a second PCR of about 6 to 12 cycles were a sample-barcoded 5' primer and a J-beta primer mix. TCRdb independently ran MiXCR on the 5' RACE reads; one entry per CDR3 protein. The data show some 1.6 million distinct CDR3 sequences, almost 35% seen once. Sequenced material: blood. The receptors originated from a young woman in good health.

This rearrangement joins TRBV5-1 to TRBJ2-7, with 10 nucleotides matching TRBD1. The ends lost 3 bases at V and 7 bases at J; junction bases unmatched: 19. Per the germline V gene, CDR1 is SGHRS and CDR2 is YFSETQ. The CDR3 covers 18 residues. CDR3 sequence: CASSYRTGGRPSEGEQYF. The CDR3 coding sequence is TGCGCCAGCAGCTACCGGACAGGGGGGCGCCCGTCCGAGGGTGAGCAGTACTTC.

A few counts support this clonotype. The chain employs TRBV9 and TRBJ2-5; 8 bases map to TRBD2. This CDR3 has 15 amino acids. Germline values: CDR1 SGDLS, CDR2 YYNGEE. With V trimmed by 5 bases and J by 10 bases, 16 bases remained unmatched. CDR3 bases: TGTGCCAGCAGTCCTACTAGCGGACAAGAGAACGGCCAGTACTTC. It is translated as CASSPTSGQENGQYF. Drawing the rest from reference TRBV9 and TRBJ2-5, the complete variable domain is DSGVTQTPKHLITATGQRVTLRCSPRSGDLSVYWYQQSLDQGLQFLIQYYNGEERAKGNILERFSAQQFPDLHSELNLSSLELGDSALYFCASSPTSGQENGQYFGPGTRLLVL.

In regard to this clonotype: A much larger clone is a single base away; this may be a read error. V gene TRBV10-3 combines with J gene TRBJ2-7; 10 bases fit TRBD1. The J call may be incorrect, as the DNA end agrees better with TRBJ2-5. Germline loops: CDR1 ENHRY, CDR2 SYGVKD. CDR3 length equals 14 residues. The CDR3 nucleotides read TGTGCCACCAGTGAGGGGACAGGGGTAAAGACCCAGTACTTC. The encoded protein is CATSEGTGVKTQYF.

This sequence joins TRBV2 and TRBJ2-7; 10 nucleotides align to TRBD1. Germline V gene lookup returns CDR1 SNHLY and CDR2 FYNNEI. This CDR3 has 15 residues. V gave up 4 bases and J gave up 6 bases; unmatched junction bases: 9. The CDR3 sequence is CASSGLGTGVTEQYF. The CDR3 bases are TGTGCCAGCAGTGGATTGGGGACAGGGGTCACCGAGCAGTACTTC.

This rearrangement joins TRBV14 to TRBJ2-7, with D unresolved. Germline V lookup: CDR1 SGHDN, CDR2 FVKESK. The CDR3 contains 20 residues. V dropped 3 bases and J dropped 3 bases, with 30 bases sitting between them. The CDR3 nucleotides are TGTGCCAGCAGCCACAAGAAGGACGTTCTACCCCAAAGACCTTACTACGAGCAGTACTTC. Translating gives CASSHKKDVLPQRPYYEQYF.

The chain is built from TRBV7-2 and TRBJ1-1, with D unclear. Trimming removed 4 bases from V and 0 bases from J, with 12 bases in between. The CDR3 sequence is 15 residues long. Looked up from germline, CDR1 is SGHTA and CDR2 is FQGNSA. Here the CDR3 reads CASSSWEEMNTEAFF. In DNA, the CDR3 is TGTGCCAGCAGCTCCTGGGAGGAGATGAACACTGAAGCTTTCTTT.

This clonotype was picked up a small number of times. The J gene is TRBJ2-1, the V gene TRBV6-2 or TRBV6-3, with TRBD2 matching 7 bases. The CDR3 length is 17 residues. The ends lost 6 bases at V and 0 bases at J; junction bases unmatched: 11. Germline CDR1 and CDR2: MNHEY and SVGEGT. CDR3 sequence: CASRTRTAGSSYNEQFF. CDR3 in DNA: TGTGCCAGCAGAACCAGAACAGCGGGGAGCTCCTACAATGAGCAGTTCTTC.

This chain connects TRBV20-1 to TRBJ2-7; TRBD1 is a possible D gene (7 bases). Deletions cut 3 bases from V and 10 bases from J, with 22 bases between. CDR1 and CDR2 from the germline V gene are DFQATT and SNEGSKA (reference sequence). The CDR3 is made up of 14 amino acids. CDR3 DNA: TGCAGTGCTAGTGGAGGGGCTCAGGGGGAGGCCCAGTACTTC. Its translation: CSASGGAQGEAQYF.

Ten or more counts support this clonotype. The chain is built from TRBV29-1 and TRBJ2-7; 12 bases map to TRBD1. CDR3 size: 17 residues. Germline CDR1 is SQVTM and CDR2 is ANQGSEA. V gave up 6 bases and J gave up 2 bases; unmatched junction bases: 14. CDR3 amino acids: CSVVDRDRGQMAYEQYF. The DNA for the CDR3 is TGCAGCGTGGTCGACCGGGACAGGGGGCAAATGGCCTACGAGCAGTACTTC.

The V and J genes are TRBV4-1 and TRBJ1-2; D ambiguous. Germline V gene sequence: CDR1 MGHRA, CDR2 YSYEKL. The CDR3 is made up of 11 amino acids. Written as DNA, the CDR3 is TGCGCTTCACGCGGTCAAGTGGCCTACACCTTC. Protein: CASRGQVAYTF.

This clonotype was recorded a few times. At one of its ends the junction is not consistent with the germline gene, which may arise from a read error. This chain uses TRBV11-2 with TRBJ2-7; 8 nucleotides align to TRBD2. Germline V gene sequence: CDR1 SGHAT, CDR2 FQNNGV. The CDR3 extends over 19 amino acids. The DNA for the CDR3 is TGCGCCAGCAGCTCCAAGGAGAGCGACAGCGGGAGAGATTCTTACGAGCAGTACTTC. Translation: CASSSKESDSGRDSYEQYF.

With regard to this clonotype: A read error may be the cause here, since a much bigger clone is one base away. V and J are TRBV6-6 and TRBJ2-6, with TRBD2 matching over 7 bases. CDR3 length equals 14 residues. Germline CDR1 reads MNHNY; CDR2 reads SVGAGI (reference sequence). The CDR3 region has the DNA TGTCCCAGCAGGCGGGGGACCGGGGCCAACGTCCTGACTTTC. Amino acids: CPSRRGTGANVLTF.

This chain connects TRBV30 to TRBJ2-7; the D gene is possibly TRBD1 (5 bases). The CDR3 has 11 residues. The V and J ends lost 0 bases and 5 bases respectively, with 5 bases between them. The germline gives CDR1 GTSNPN, CDR2 SVGIG (reference sequence). Written as DNA, the CDR3 is TGTGCCTGGAGTGTAGGGGACGAGCAGTACTTC. It translates to CAWSVGDEQYF. The whole variable domain, remainder taken from reference TRBV30 and TRBJ2-7, is SQTIHQWPATLVQPVGSPLSLECTVEGTSNPNLYWYRQAAGRGLQLLFYSVGIGQISSEVPQNLSASRPQDRQFILSSKKLLLSDSGFYLCAWSVGDEQYFGPGTRLTVT.

Ten or more counts support this clonotype. As DNA, the CDR3 is TGTGCCAGCAGCTTAGCGTGGCAGGGGAATAGGGAGCAGTTCTTC. Its protein product is CASSLAWQGNREQFF. This chain joins TRBV7-9 and TRBJ2-1; weak D call: TRBD1 (6 bases). This CDR3 is built from 15 residues. The V gene lost 0 bases and the J gene lost 10 bases, with 16 bases spanning the gap. CDR1 and CDR2 (germline): SEHNR, FQNEAQ (reference sequence).

For this clonotype: This could be a read error, since a much larger clone is one nucleotide away. This chain joins TRBV20-1 and TRBJ2-5, with 9 bases that match TRBD1. The CDR3 is 11 residues long. The germline gives CDR1 DFQATT, CDR2 SNEGSKA (reference sequence). V shed 5 bases and J 11 bases; nucleotides not matched to a gene: 6. Written as DNA, the CDR3 is TGCAGTGCTTGGGACAGGGTCGGGCAGTACTTC. This sequence encodes CSAWDRVGQYF.

The rearrangement joins TRBV5-1 to TRBJ2-1, with TRBD2 matching over 10 bases. The CDR3 is 14 amino acids. The V gene's germline CDR1 is SGHRS and CDR2 YFSETQ. The V and J ends lost 3 bases and 7 bases, in that order; junction bases with no gene match: 4. CDR3 loop: CASSWTSGGNEQFF. The CDR3 DNA follows: TGCGCCAGCAGCTGGACTAGCGGAGGGAATGAGCAGTTCTTC.

A word on this clonotype: One junction end does not reproduce the germline sequence, and a read error may be involved. The rearrangement joins TRBV3-1 to TRBJ2-2; 15 positions agree with TRBD2. CDR3 length: 16 amino acids. The germline V gene has CDR1 LGHDT and CDR2 YNNKEL (reference sequence). As DNA, the CDR3 is TGTGCCAGCAGCCCCGGGACTAGCGGGAGGACCGGGGAGCGGTTTTTT. The encoded protein is CASSPGTSGRTGERFF.

This clonotype occurred many times. The DNA for the CDR3 is TGCAGCGTTGAGAACAGGGGGAGGAAGACCCAGTACTTC. Protein product: CSVENRGRKTQYF. The V gene is TRBV29-1, the J gene TRBJ2-5, with 8 bases that match TRBD1. The ends lost 3 bases at V and 6 bases at J; junction bases unmatched: 6. In germline, CDR1 is SQVTM, CDR2 ANQGSEA. This CDR3 has 13 amino acids.

This chain uses TRBV11-1 with TRBJ2-7; D is possibly TRBD1 or TRBD2 (5 bases each). Between the trimmed V and J ends, which lost 5 bases and 3 bases, there was a span of 17 bases. The CDR3 has 15 residues. CDR1 and CDR2 (germline): SGHAT, FQDESV (reference sequence). CDR3 region: CASSPTGEGNYEQYF. CDR3 DNA: TGTGCCAGCAGCCCTACGGGCGAGGGGAACTACGAGCAGTACTTC.

CDR3: CASSLTGITKNIQYF. The DNA for the CDR3 is TGTGCCAGCAGTTTAACTGGAATTACCAAAAACATTCAGTACTTC. The chain combines TRBV28 with TRBJ2-4; D is undetermined. The germline V and J ends were trimmed by 2 bases and 2 bases, with 10 bases remaining between them. This CDR3 comprises 15 residues. Per the germline V gene, CDR1 is MDHEN and CDR2 is SYDVKM.